What follows describes a single T cell receptor (beta chain). Trimming cost V 0 bases and J 3 bases, with 13 bases left between them. Germline-derived CDR1 and CDR2 are SGDLS and YYNGEE. This CDR3 contains 15 residues. This entry comes from a study of cytomegalovirus exposure and HLA in healthy donors. PCR employed 60 Vbeta and 13 Jbeta primers. Repertoires were generated with immunoSEQ multiplex PCR, while TCRdb's copy carries only in-frame clones and drops some. The sample lists roughly 150,000 clones, less than 90% occurring once. The V gene is TRBV9, the J gene TRBJ2-7; tentative D call: TRBD2 (7 bases). This TCR derives from a man between 25 and 39 years old in good health and CMV-seronegative. Material: PBMCs. Here the CDR3 DNA reads TGTGCCAGCAGCGTAGGAGGGGGGGTGAGCTACGAGCAGTACTTC. It translates to CASSVGGGVSYEQYF.